These 31 T cell receptor beta chains were sequenced from one sample in a study of glioma-infiltrating T cells (dated by TCRdb to the mid-2010s). The reads were generated on an Illumina MiSeq. The iRepertoire nested amplicon-rescue multiplex PCR (arm-PCR) platform was used to amplify TCR alpha and beta CDR3 regions from RNA. In TCRdb, the public reads were trimmed at Q25 with fastp and aligned with MiXCR, with productive beta chains retained. Entries that share a CDR3 protein sequence are merged under the most common genes and DNA. The sample data list more than 85,000 distinct CDR3 sequences, and 25% of these were observed just once. The ten largest clones add up to about 30% of the sample. Source material: glioma tissue, nonneoplastic brain tissue, or PBMCs (not recorded which). The receptors originated from a human donor with low-grade glioma or glioblastoma, undergoing nonglioma brain surgery, or in good health (not recorded which).

As regards this clonotype: Just one base apart from a much larger clone, this may be a read error. V is TRBV2 and J is TRBJ1-2; tentatively, D is TRBD1 (5 bases). This CDR3 spans 12 amino acids. The V and J ends lost 10 bases and 3 bases respectively, with 12 bases between them. Germline V gene sequence: CDR1 SNHLY, CDR2 FYNNEI. The DNA of the CDR3 is TGTGCCACCAGGGAAGAGTACTATGGCTACACCTTC. The encoded protein is CATREEYYGYTF.

This clonotype has more than one count but fewer than ten. J is TRBJ2-1 and V is TRBV29-1, with 8 positions matching TRBD2. Germline CDR1 SQVTM, CDR2 ANQGSEA. CDR3 length: 14 residues. The CDR3 spells CSSIAGSSYNEQFF. CDR3 bases: TGCAGTTCGATAGCGGGGAGCTCCTACAATGAGCAGTTCTTC.

The sample holds many counts of this clonotype. This chain connects TRBV7-2 to TRBJ1-2; no clear D. In germline, CDR1 is SGHTA, CDR2 FQGNSA. The CDR3 contains 13 residues. The V end lost 10 bases, the J end lost 4 bases, and 16 bases lay between the germline ends. The CDR3, as DNA: TGTGCCACCCGAGGAGAGCACTTCTATGGCTACACCTTC. Translation: CATRGEHFYGYTF.

Many counts were recorded for this clonotype. V gene TRBV5-1 combines with J gene TRBJ2-7; a possible D gene is TRBD1 (6 bases). There are 12 residues in the CDR3. Germline V gene sequence: CDR1 SGHRS, CDR2 YFSETQ. The V gene lost 4 bases and the J gene lost 7 bases, with 12 bases spanning the gap. The CDR3 DNA is TGCGCCAGCAGCGACAGGACGGGAGAGCAGTACTTC. The encoded protein is CASSDRTGEQYF.

The chain joins TRBV18 to TRBJ2-7; no definite D call. CDR1 and CDR2 (germline): KGHSH, LQKENI. Trimming pared 2 bases from V and 3 bases from J, leaving 8 bases between. This CDR3 comprises 13 residues. The DNA of the CDR3 is TGTGCCAGCTCACCAACAGTCCTCTACGAGCAGTACTTC. It specifies CASSPTVLYEQYF.

Points on this clonotype: This may be a read error, as it is one base from a much larger clone. The missing conserved phenylalanine or tryptophan at the end of this CDR3 makes a read error likely. This CDR3 reads CASSRRRDPLIANYGYTL. The CDR3 nucleotides are TGCGCCAGCAGCCGAAGAAGAGATCCTTTAATCGCTAACTATGGCTACACCTTA. The chain uses TRBV4-1 and TRBJ1-2; D is undetermined. Germline CDR1 and CDR2: MGHRA and YSYEKL. V lost 4 bases, J lost 0 bases, and 21 bases lay in between. The CDR3 loop spans 18 amino acids.

Comment on this clonotype: The junction does not match germline at one end; this may be a read error. This chain connects TRBV27 to TRBJ2-7, with a tentative D call TRBD2 (6 bases). Germline CDR1 MNHEY, CDR2 SMNVEV (reference sequence). The CDR3 totals 14 residues. The CDR3 loop is CASSFGTVSYKQHF. CDR3 bases: TGTGCCAGCAGTTTCGGGACTGTTTCCTACAAGCAGCACTTC.

This clonotype was seen a few times. CDR3: CASSQEPRFYEQYF. CDR3 bases: TGCGCCAGCAGCCAAGAGCCTCGTTTCTACGAGCAGTACTTC. This chain links TRBV4-3 with TRBJ2-7, with D uncertain. Per germline, CDR1 LGHNA and CDR2 YSLEER. The CDR3 consists of 14 residues. V was clipped by 0 bases and J by 3 bases, with 9 bases between them.

CDR3 in DNA: TGTGCCAGCAGCTTAACTTGGACCCCGTACCAAGAGACCCAGTACTTC. This gives the protein CASSLTWTPYQETQYF. This chain connects TRBV7-3 to TRBJ2-5; no definite D call. The V gene lost 0 bases and the J gene lost 0 bases, with 11 bases spanning the gap. The CDR3 runs to 16 residues. CDR1 and CDR2 from the germline V gene are SGHTA and FQGTGA.

This clonotype was counted many times. The chain joins TRBV2 to TRBJ2-1, with D perhaps TRBD2 (5 bases). CDR1 is SNHLY and CDR2 is FYNNEI in the germline V gene. V was clipped by 7 bases and J by 7 bases, with 17 bases between them. The CDR3 has 14 amino acids. The CDR3 region has the DNA TGTGCCAGCAATGAGGGTAGTCGGGATAATGAGCAGTTCTTC. Its protein product is CASNEGSRDNEQFF.

This clonotype was seen at least ten times. Written as DNA, the CDR3 is TGTGCCAGCAGCCCCAAGGTCAGGGAGAACACTGAAGCTTTCTTT. Translating gives CASSPKVRENTEAFF. This chain joins TRBV7-9 and TRBJ1-1; maybe TRBD1 (5 bases). Germline V CDR1 and CDR2: SEHNR, FQNEAQ (reference sequence). This CDR3 is built from 15 residues. V was clipped by 5 bases and J by 1 base, with 14 bases between them.

This clonotype was detected a few times. The chain has TRBV6-6 and TRBJ2-3; 8 bases are a match to TRBD2. Per germline, CDR1 MNHNY and CDR2 SVGAGI (reference sequence). There are 15 residues in the CDR3. After removal of 2 bases from V and 6 bases from J, the junction contained 7 bases not matched to a gene. As DNA, the CDR3 is TGTGCCAGCAGTTACCTCGCGGGGGGAGGGGATACGCAGTATTTT. Translating gives CASSYLAGGGDTQYF.

This clonotype was recorded many times. V usage is TRBV19 and J usage is TRBJ1-1; D ambiguous. CDR1 is LNHDA and CDR2 is SQIVND in the germline V gene (reference sequence). Trimming took 1 base from V and 3 from J, leaving 6 bases between them. The CDR3 sequence is 13 residues long. The CDR3 region has the DNA TGTGCCAGTAGTATAGGAGGAGACACTGAAGCTTTCTTT. Residues: CASSIGGDTEAFF.

Comment on this clonotype: The CDR3 ends on some other residue instead of the conserved phenylalanine or tryptophan, so this is likely a read error. CDR3 sequence (DNA): TGTGCCAGCAGCCTGGAGGGGGCGCGCTATGGCTACACCTCC. As protein: CASSLEGARYGYTS. This chain joins TRBV28 and TRBJ1-2; 7 bases are a match to TRBD1. After removal of 6 bases from V and 4 bases from J, the junction contained 8 bases not matched to a gene. In germline, CDR1 is MDHEN, CDR2 SYDVKM. The CDR3 covers 14 residues.

This rearrangement joins TRBV12-3 or TRBV12-4 to TRBJ2-1; the match to TRBD2 covers 14 bases. V was pared by 6 bases and J by 5 bases, with 9 bases of the junction left unmatched. The CDR3 contains 17 residues. The CDR3 sequence is CASSHRTSGGRNNEQFF. The CDR3 nucleotides are TGTGCCAGCAGCCACAGGACTAGCGGGGGGCGAAACAATGAGCAGTTCTTC.

CDR3 in DNA: TGCAGCGTTGAAGCCCCATATCTCGGGACAGGGGTCGAGCAGTACTTC. Residues: CSVEAPYLGTGVEQYF. The rearrangement uses TRBV29-1 and TRBJ2-7; 10 bases map to TRBD1. The J segment lost 6 bases and the V segment lost 1 base, leaving 12 bases of the junction unmatched. Germline V gene lookup returns CDR1 SQVTM and CDR2 ANQGSEA. The CDR3 has 16 residues.

This clonotype was seen at least ten times. The chain employs TRBV6-5 and TRBJ2-1; perhaps TRBD1 as D (5 bases). Germline assignment: CDR1 MNHEY and CDR2 SVGAGI. The CDR3 has 16 amino acids. V lost 0 bases and J lost 2, with 11 bases in between. CDR3 region: CASSYSFRVAYNEQFF. DNA for the CDR3: TGTGCCAGCAGTTACTCCTTCAGGGTAGCCTACAATGAGCAGTTCTTC.

This clonotype was found many times. The CDR3 region is CSARDGTGGGYTF. In DNA form, the CDR3 reads TGCAGTGCTAGAGATGGCACAGGCGGGGGCTACACCTTC. This chain uses TRBV20-1 with TRBJ1-2, with TRBD1 as a possible D gene (5 bases). Germline values: CDR1 DFQATT, CDR2 SNEGSKA (reference sequence). V lost 0 bases, J lost 8 bases, and 13 bases lay in between. The CDR3 extends over 13 amino acids.

This clonotype has only a few counts. The chain recombines TRBV28 with TRBJ2-1; 7 positions match TRBD1. This CDR3 has 13 residues. Germline CDR1 and CDR2: MDHEN and SYDVKM. Losses at the gene ends were 7 bases for V and 8 bases for J; bases not matched to a gene: 8. CDR3 DNA sequence: TGTGCCAGCATCCCACAGGGGAATCATGAGCAGTTCTTC. Translated: CASIPQGNHEQFF.

This sequence joins TRBV18 and TRBJ2-5, with D possibly TRBD2 on 5 matching bases. The CDR3 is made up of 15 amino acids. Germline CDR1 is KGHSH and CDR2 is LQKENI. V was cut by 3 bases and J by 4 bases, with 15 bases left in between. Here the CDR3 reads CASSPPIGEGETQYF. The CDR3 DNA sequence: TGTGCCAGCTCACCTCCTATCGGGGAAGGAGAGACCCAGTACTTC.

This clonotype was counted at least ten times. The gene calls are TRBV7-3 and TRBJ1-1, with no clear D. The CDR3 loop spans 11 amino acids. V lost 5 bases, J lost 11 bases, and 12 bases lay in between. Germline V gene data show CDR1 as SGHTA and CDR2 as FQGTGA. CDR3: CASSGPGGAFF. CDR3 nucleotide sequence: TGTGCCAGCAGCGGCCCTGGAGGGGCTTTCTTT. Looking up the rest from reference TRBV7-3 and TRBJ1-1 gives the full variable domain: GAGVSQTPSNKVTEKGKYVELRCDPISGHTALYWYRQSLGQGPEFLIYFQGTGAADDSGLPNDRFFAVRPEGSVSTLKIQRTERGDSAVYLCASSGPGGAFFGQGTRLTVV.

This clonotype showed up just a few times. For the CDR3, the DNA is TGTGCCAGCAGTCAGACTAGCGGGAACCACGAGCAGTACTTC. The encoded protein is CASSQTSGNHEQYF. The V and J genes are TRBV6-1 and TRBJ2-7, with TRBD2 matching over 11 bases. Trimming removed 5 bases from V and 5 bases from J; junction bases left unmatched: 5. CDR1 MNHNS and CDR2 SASEGT come from the germline V gene. This CDR3 contains 14 residues.

Regarding this clonotype: A much bigger clone sits one base away, suggesting this may be a read error. This chain connects TRBV7-9 to TRBJ2-5, with D possibly matching TRBD2 (5 bases). The germline V gene has CDR1 SEHNR and CDR2 FQNEAQ (reference sequence). The CDR3 is 14 residues long. V was clipped by 8 bases and J by 5 bases, with 18 bases between them. The CDR3 protein is CASGPRVVVETQYF. The CDR3 DNA is TGTGCCAGCGGCCCGAGGGTGGTGGTTGAGACCCAGTACTTC.

Turning to this clonotype: One end of the junction varies from germline; a read error may be responsible. The genes are TRBV27 and TRBJ2-1; D is undetermined. CDR1 is MNHEY and CDR2 is SMNVEV in the germline V gene (reference sequence). The CDR3 has 13 amino acids. The CDR3 sequence: CASSVNSYSEQLF. The CDR3, as DNA: TGTGCCAGCAGTGTCAACTCCTACAGTGAGCAGCTCTTC.

This clonotype was found many times. The genes are TRBV12-3 or TRBV12-4 and TRBJ1-3; D is uncertain. The CDR3 extends over 12 amino acids. The V end lost 6 bases, the J end lost 3 bases, and 6 bases lay between the germline ends. CDR3 DNA: TGTGCCAGCAGCCCTAATGGAAACACCATATATTTT. The encoded protein is CASSPNGNTIYF.

The chain has TRBV6-2 or TRBV6-3 and TRBJ2-7, with D unresolved. This CDR3 spans 14 amino acids. The germline CDR1 and CDR2 sequences are MNHEY and SVGEGT. The V end was cut by 2 bases, the J end by 2 bases, with 10 bases between. For the CDR3, the DNA is TGTGCCAGCAGTTACGACCAGGTCGCCTACGAGCAGTACTTC. Translating it yields CASSYDQVAYEQYF.

This clonotype was seen ten or more times. The chain employs TRBV20-1 and TRBJ1-5; D possibly corresponds to TRBD1 (5 bases). CDR1 is DFQATT and CDR2 is SNEGSKA in the germline V gene (reference sequence). V was pared by 6 bases and J by 1 base, with 16 bases between. The CDR3 is 15 residues long. The CDR3 DNA reads as TGCAGTGCCCCGAAGGGACCAGCGAGCAATCAGCCCCAGCATTTT. Its translation: CSAPKGPASNQPQHF.

This chain links TRBV2 with TRBJ1-5, with no clear D. The germline gives CDR1 SNHLY, CDR2 FYNNEI. CDR3 size: 15 residues. The germline V and J ends were trimmed by 1 base and 16 bases, with 23 bases remaining between them. The CDR3 region has the DNA TGTGCCAGCAGTGAAGTTTTTCCAGGCGATCAGCACCATCATTTT. Protein: CASSEVFPGDQHHHF.

Turning to this clonotype: The junction does not match germline at one end; this may be a read error. V gene TRBV6-6 combines with J gene TRBJ1-2, with 10 bases aligning to TRBD1. This CDR3 spans 18 amino acids. The germline V gene encodes CDR1 MNHNY and CDR2 SVGAGI (reference sequence). For the CDR3, the DNA is TGTGCCAGCAGTTACTCAAGGGACAGGGGTACTCCCCTCAATGGCTATACCTTC. It yields the protein CASSYSRDRGTPLNGYTF.

As for this clonotype: A junction end diverges from the germline sequence, so it may reflect a read error. This chain uses TRBV2 with TRBJ1-1, with D unresolved. Germline loops: CDR1 SNHLY, CDR2 FYNNEI. The CDR3 runs 10 residues. The CDR3 nucleotides are TGTGCATGGATGAAGACTGAAGCTTTCTTT. As protein: CAWMKTEAFF.

Comments on this clonotype: A read error may be the cause here, since a much bigger clone is one base away. The V call is TRBV3-1, the J call TRBJ1-2, with 8 bases matching TRBD1. This CDR3 is 14 amino acids long. V was pared by 5 bases and J by 4 bases, with 6 bases of the junction left unmatched. The germline V gene encodes CDR1 LGHDT and CDR2 YNNKEL (reference sequence). The CDR3 reads CASSTIGQGYGYTF. CDR3 in DNA: TGTGCCAGCAGCACGATCGGACAGGGCTATGGCTACACCTTC.